These T cell receptor beta chains were read from a single sample in a study of CD8+ T cells in alopecia areata. Data came from immunoSEQ multiplex PCR; TCRdb stores just in-frame clones and leaves some out. The sample carries around 50,000 clones, around 96% recorded once. The sequencing here drew on CD8+ T cells sorted from blood, taken at week 0. The receptors derive from a human donor with alopecia areata. CDR3s include the opening cysteine and the closing phenylalanine or tryptophan. Each record gives: J gene, D gene, V gene, clone size, CDR3 DNA, CDR3 protein. The D gene is left open where the match is weak. Only some rows state a clone size, as once, few, many or a class for expanded clones.

TRBJ2-5 TRBD1 TRBV9 NA TGTGCCAGCAGCGTAGAAGGGACAGGCAAAGAGACCCAGTACTTC CASSVEGTGKETQYF
TRBJ1-2 NA TRBV19 NA TGTGCCAGTAGTCTTTTCGGCTCCGGAGGGAACTATGGCTACACCTTC CASSLFGSGGNYGYTF
TRBJ2-5 NA TRBV23-1 NA TGCGCCAGCAGTCAATTGGAGGTGTTGCACGGGGGGCCCCAAGAGACCCAGTACTTC CASSQLEVLHGGPQETQYF
TRBJ2-3 NA TRBV27 NA TGTGCCAGCAGTTTAATCCCCTTTAAGAATACGCAGTATTTT CASSLIPFKNTQYF
TRBJ2-7 TRBD1 TRBV6-5 NA TGTGCCAGCAGTACCTCAGGGGGCCCCTACGAGCAGTACTTC CASSTSGGPYEQYF
TRBJ1-4 NA TRBV4-1 NA TGCGCCAGCAGCCAACAGGACAGAGATAATGAAAAACTGTTTTTT CASSQQDRDNEKLFF
TRBJ2-7 NA TRBV4-1 NA TGCGCCAGCAGCCAATCGGCAGGGGGGATCTACGAGCAGTACTTC CASSQSAGGIYEQYF
TRBJ2-2 NA TRBV29-1 NA TGCAGCGTTGAGCAGGCCGGGGAGCTGTTTTTT CSVEQAGELFF
TRBJ2-2 NA TRBV6-5 NA TGTGCCAGCAGGGCAAACACCGGGGAGCTGTTTTTT CASRANTGELFF
TRBJ2-2 NA TRBV7-6 once TGTGCCAGCAGTCTCAGCGTTGGGGGGCCGCCTACCGGGGAGCTGTTTTTT CASSLSVGGPPTGELFF
TRBJ2-1 NA TRBV7-6 NA TGTGCCAGCAGCTTCGAGGGGAGCTCCTACAATGAGCAGTTCTTC CASSFEGSSYNEQFF
TRBJ2-1 NA TRBV21-1 NA TGTGCCAGCAGCAAAGAAGGGCCCGACAGCAAGCCCTACAATGAGCAGTTCTTC CASSKEGPDSKPYNEQFF
TRBJ1-5 NA TRBV4-3 NA TGCGCCAGCAGCCAAGATAGACGGGGCCCGGAGCCCCAGCATTTT CASSQDRRGPEPQHF
TRBJ2-1 TRBD2 TRBV5-1 NA TGCGCCAGCAGCTTGGGAGTAAGGGGGACTAGCGGCCACAATGAGCAGTTCTTC CASSLGVRGTSGHNEQFF
TRBJ2-1 NA TRBV25-1 NA TGTGCCAGCACCTCACGGACCTACAATGAGCAGTTCTTC CASTSRTYNEQFF
TRBJ2-7 NA TRBV4-1 NA TGCGCCAGCAGCCAAGAGGGGTTCTACGAGCAGTACTTC CASSQEGFYEQYF
TRBJ1-3 NA TRBV28 NA TGTGCCAGCAGTTTCCTGCCAGGCTCTGGAAACACCATATATTTT CASSFLPGSGNTIYF
TRBJ1-3 NA TRBV2 NA TGTGCCAGCGTGGACGGTAGCTCTGGAAACACCATATATTTT CASVDGSSGNTIYF
TRBJ2-7 NA TRBV5-5 NA TGTGCCAGCAGCCTGATTGGCGGGACGTCCTACGAGCAGTACTTC CASSLIGGTSYEQYF
TRBJ2-7 NA TRBV19 NA TGTGCCAGTAGTGCTTCCTCCTACGAGCAGTACTTC CASSASSYEQYF
TRBJ2-1 TRBD2 TRBV2 NA TGTGCCAGCAGTCCTAGCGGGGGGGGATACAATGAGCAGTTCTTC CASSPSGGGYNEQFF
TRBJ2-2 NA TRBV30 NA TGTGCCTGGAGTCCCCCTTACACCGGGGAGCTGTTTTTT CAWSPPYTGELFF
TRBJ2-5 NA TRBV7-2 NA TGTGCCAGCAGCTTAGCGCGAGGCAGACAAGAGACCCAGTACTTC CASSLARGRQETQYF
TRBJ2-7 TRBD1 TRBV7-9 once TGTGCCAGCAGCTCACCGGACAGGGGGCTGTACGAGCAGTACTTC CASSSPDRGLYEQYF
TRBJ2-3 NA TRBV6-6 NA TGTGCCAGCAGCCGTTTAGATACGCAGTATTTT CASSRLDTQYF
TRBJ2-5 NA TRBV7-8 NA TGTGCCAGCAGCTTAAGGGCGGATGGCGGGCGCTTCCAAGAGACCCAGTACTTC CASSLRADGGRFQETQYF
TRBJ2-7 NA TRBV5-4 NA TGTGCCAGCAGTCTCTACCAGTACGAGCAGTACTTC CASSLYQYEQYF